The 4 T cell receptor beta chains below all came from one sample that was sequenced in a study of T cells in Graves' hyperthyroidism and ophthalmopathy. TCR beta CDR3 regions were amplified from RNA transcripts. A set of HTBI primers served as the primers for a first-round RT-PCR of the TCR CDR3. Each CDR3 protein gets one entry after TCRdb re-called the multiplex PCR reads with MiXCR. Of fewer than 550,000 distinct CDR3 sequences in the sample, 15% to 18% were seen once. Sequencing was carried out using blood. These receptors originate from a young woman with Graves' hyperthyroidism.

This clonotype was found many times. For the CDR3, the DNA is TGTGCCAGTAGTGGGACGGGATTATCCTACAATGAGCAGTTCTTC. Protein sequence: CASSGTGLSYNEQFF. The J gene is TRBJ2-1, the V gene TRBV19, with D possibly called TRBD1 or TRBD2 (5 bases each). This CDR3 comprises 15 residues. The germline V gene encodes CDR1 LNHDA and CDR2 SQIVND (reference sequence). Between the trimmed V and J ends, which lost 5 bases and 1 base, there was a span of 12 bases.

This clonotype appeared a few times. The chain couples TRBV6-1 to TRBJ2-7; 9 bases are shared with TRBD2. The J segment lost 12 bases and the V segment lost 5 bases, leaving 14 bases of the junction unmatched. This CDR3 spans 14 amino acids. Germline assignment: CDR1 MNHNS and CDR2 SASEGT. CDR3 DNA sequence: TGTGCCAGCAGTTTATTTAGCGGGGGCGCCTTTGGGTACTTC. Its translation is CASSLFSGGAFGYF.

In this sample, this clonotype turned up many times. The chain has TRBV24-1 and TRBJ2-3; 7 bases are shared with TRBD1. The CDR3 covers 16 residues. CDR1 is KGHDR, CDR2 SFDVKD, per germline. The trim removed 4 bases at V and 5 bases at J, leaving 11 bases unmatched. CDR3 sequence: CATSDGFRGKVDTQYF. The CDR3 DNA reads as TGTGCCACCAGTGACGGGTTCAGGGGGAAGGTAGATACGCAGTATTTT.

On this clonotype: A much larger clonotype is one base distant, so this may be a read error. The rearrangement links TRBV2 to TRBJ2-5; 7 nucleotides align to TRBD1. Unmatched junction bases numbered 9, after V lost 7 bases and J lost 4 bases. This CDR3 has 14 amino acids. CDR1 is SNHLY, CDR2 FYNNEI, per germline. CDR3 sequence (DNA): TGTGCCAGCACTAGACGGGACAGAGGAGAGACCCAGTACTTC. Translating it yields CASTRRDRGETQYF.